This T cell receptor (beta chain) was profiled in a study of blood T cells in healthy people across ages (dated by TCRdb to 2014 to 2015). Regarding the study in general: In model experiments, template switching captured about one uniquely barcoded TCR beta cDNA molecule for every two T cells. Age-related changes in TCR beta repertoire diversity were measured in the study by deep sequencing normalized with unique cDNA molecular identifiers. The donors were split into four age groups: young (average around 15 years), middle-aged (around 40), aged (more than 60) and long-lived (approximately 80). To avoid experimental bias, donors of different ages were distributed randomly across sequencing lanes. Using the same blood draw, the study looked at two additional independent replicas of 1 million unique cDNA reads for two donors, one aged 18 to 29 and the other aged 80 or older. Study-wide findings and limitations: As age increased, observed TCR beta diversity per million T cells dropped in a roughly linear way, and a significant reduction was already evident by age about 36. Compared with the aged group, more naive CD4+ T cells, fewer expanded clones and increased TCR diversity were shown by the long-lived group, suggesting age selection. Observed TCR beta diversity correlated strongly with the percentage of naive T cells measured by flow cytometry. Donor CMV infection status was unknown, potentially confounding age-related changes in expanded clonotypes. Estimates of total diversity based on one million sequenced T cells were regarded as lower bounds and as underestimates. Bulk unsorted PBMC profiling prevented conclusive comparison of naive and antigen-experienced compartments.

The donors were 40 or so Caucasian individuals from Russia, aged roughly 6 to 100 years, who were systemically healthy. Each donor gave ten milliliters of peripheral blood, collected into EDTA-treated Vacutainer tubes. Ficoll-Paque density-gradient centrifugation was used to isolate PBMCs, with at least 6 million obtained per sample. Trizol reagent was used to extract total RNA from PBMCs, with at least 6 micrograms per sample. For every donor, flow cytometry on a PBMC aliquot measured the percentage of naive CD45RAhigh/CD27high T cells. A distance of 15 bases separates the germline ends of V and J, which lose 6 bases and 4 bases respectively. Via the germline V gene, CDR1 is SQVTM and CDR2 ANQGSEA. Counted from cysteine to phenylalanine, this CDR3 has 13 amino acids. This entry keeps only the CDR3 DNA: 39 bases, framed from base 1. With regard to this clonotype: Its target antigen remains unknown. Per-base qualities were not stored, and no clone one base away is much larger.

The library was made by 5' RACE. The listed sequencing device is Illumina HiSeq 2500. The second PCR ran for roughly 7 to 11 cycles and used a J-beta primer mix along with a sample-barcoded 5' primer. A unique molecular identifier was introduced onto each TCR beta cDNA molecule by a template-switch 5' adaptor carrying 12 random nucleotides. Each sample yielded at least 2.5 million CDR3-containing paired-end reads. First-strand cDNA was synthesized from all RNA with the Mint cDNA synthesis kit, primed by a TRBC-specific oligonucleotide. Following uracil-DNA glycosylase treatment, all cDNA underwent a first 18-cycle PCR with the universal primers M1SS and BC2_uni_R. The authors' analysis ran thus. For normalization, 1 million high-quality reads were randomly selected from each sample, with every read carrying a distinct molecular identifier. Reads with shared molecular identifiers were discarded instead of being binned into consensus sequences. CDR3 identification, clonotype clustering and error correction used MiTCR with a Q25 quality threshold and the strictest error-elimination algorithm. A nonparametric unseen species model with Euler transformation was used to estimate a lower bound on total TCR beta diversity. TCRdb reworked the public reads: Q25 trimming with fastp, MiXCR clone assembly, productive beta chains retained. CDR3 protein sequences are deduplicated, and each keeps its most common genes and DNA. TCRdb's processing, not the authors', yielded these V and J calls. The sample data list under 2,000,000 distinct CDR3 sequences, and around 50% of these were observed just once. Roughly 2% of the sample is held by the ten biggest clonotypes.

The origin of this receptor is a woman between 40 and 55 years old in good health. The source material was blood. The chain couples TRBV29-1 to TRBJ1-2; the D segment could be TRBD1, given 6 matching bases. CDR3 sequence: CSVKPGEIYGYTF. The nucleotides are TGCAGCGTCAAACCAGGGGAGATCTATGGCTACACCTTC.